Below are 27 T cell receptor beta chains sequenced from a single sample in a study of radiotherapy plus CTLA-4 blockade in lung cancer. The method was immunoSEQ multiplex PCR; TCRdb's version includes in-frame clones alone and lacks a portion of them. This table holds approximately 80,000 clones, over 65% found once. Here the sequenced sample was peripheral blood, taken from a patient treated with radiotherapy plus ipilimumab. Receptor source: a human donor with non-small cell lung cancer whose response to radiotherapy plus ipilimumab could not be evaluated.

This chain connects TRBV7-9 to TRBJ2-7, with D uncertain. The germline V gene encodes CDR1 SEHNR and CDR2 FQNEAQ (reference sequence). Trimming stripped 1 base from V and 7 bases from J, with 14 bases between. This CDR3 region has 14 residues. CDR3 amino acids: CASSLGLSSREQYF. DNA of the CDR3: TGTGCCAGCAGCTTAGGACTCAGCTCAAGGGAGCAGTACTTC.

V gene TRBV2 combines with J gene TRBJ1-5, with 7 bases aligning to TRBD1. The germline V gene has CDR1 SNHLY and CDR2 FYNNEI. The CDR3 totals 13 residues. Trimming took 6 bases from V and 3 from J; bases not matched to a gene: 2. The CDR3 here is CASRRGPNQPQHF. In DNA form, the CDR3 reads TGTGCCAGCAGGAGGGGGCCCAATCAGCCCCAGCATTTT.

The V and J genes are TRBV27 and TRBJ2-7, with a weak D call TRBD2 (7 bases). The CDR3 loop spans 16 amino acids. Germline CDR1 reads MNHEY; CDR2 reads SMNVEV (reference sequence). Trimming pared 4 bases from V and 0 bases from J, leaving 16 bases between. CDR3 DNA: TGTGCCAGCAGTTCCCAACGAGGGGGGGACTCCTACGAGCAGTACTTC. Translated, it gives CASSSQRGGDSYEQYF.

The chain combines TRBV21-1 with TRBJ2-3; the table calls TRBD2, which could not be checked here. TRBV21-1 is given as a pseudogene. The CDR3 spans 16 residues. The CDR3: CASSKRRTASTDTQYF. CDR3 DNA: TGTGCCAGCAGCAAAAGGAGGACGGCTAGCACAGATACGCAGTATTTT.

This chain connects TRBV28 to TRBJ1-5; 7 bases align to TRBD1. The trim removed 0 bases at V and 3 bases at J, leaving 2 bases unmatched. This CDR3 has 15 amino acids. Per germline, CDR1 MDHEN and CDR2 SYDVKM. As DNA, the CDR3 is TGTGCCAGCAGTTTATGGGACAGGACCAATCAGCCCCAGCATTTT. It is translated as CASSLWDRTNQPQHF. Full variable domain (remainder filled in from reference TRBV28 and TRBJ1-5): DVKVTQSSRYLVKRTGEKVFLECVQDMDHENMFWYRQDPGLGLRLIYFSYDVKMKEKGDIPEGYSVSREKKERFSLILESASTNQTSMYLCASSLWDRTNQPQHFGDGTRLSIL.

The chain links TRBV30 to TRBJ1-1; D might be TRBD1 (5 bases). CDR1 is GTSNPN and CDR2 is SVGIG in the germline V gene (reference sequence). The V end was cut by 3 bases, the J end by 1 base, with 9 bases between. CDR3 length equals 13 residues. CDR3 loop: CAWRRTQNTEAFF. For the CDR3, the DNA is TGTGCCTGGAGAAGGACACAGAACACTGAAGCTTTCTTT.

Of note for this clone: It is likely a read error, because the conserved phenylalanine at the end of the CDR3 is missing. The chain is built from TRBV6-5 and TRBJ2-7, with D possibly being TRBD2 (5 bases). V gave up 6 bases and J gave up 3 bases, with 15 bases separating them. Germline V CDR1 and CDR2: MNHEY, SVGAGI. The CDR3 has 14 residues. The CDR3 spells CASSRGGSVYEQYL. The CDR3 nucleotides read TGTGCCAGCAGCCGAGGAGGCAGTGTCTACGAGCAGTACCTC.

This clone was seen only once. CDR3 nucleotides: TGTGCCAGCAGTGAAGCGAGTTTCTATGGCTACACCTTC. This codes for CASSEASFYGYTF. V usage is TRBV2 and J usage is TRBJ1-2; D remains ambiguous. The CDR3 has 13 residues. V was clipped by 0 bases and J by 4 bases, with 6 bases between them. Germline lookup yields CDR1 SNHLY and CDR2 FYNNEI.

This clone has only a few counts. V and J are TRBV19 and TRBJ1-5; 8 bases map to TRBD1. CDR1 and CDR2 from the germline V gene are LNHDA and SQIVND (reference sequence). Trimming at V came to 2 bases and at J to 2 bases, leaving 2 bases not matched to a gene. This CDR3 contains 15 residues. Here the CDR3 reads CASSINRGGNQPQHF. Written as DNA, the CDR3 is TGTGCCAGTAGTATAAACAGGGGGGGCAATCAGCCCCAGCATTTT.

Of note for this clone: Within the sample, other DNA sequences also encode this same CDR3. The chain recombines TRBV6-5 with TRBJ2-2, with unresolved D. The germline V gene has CDR1 MNHEY and CDR2 SVGAGI. With 1 base removed from V and 6 bases from J, the gap between germline ends came to 9 bases. The CDR3 sequence is 14 residues long. This chain's CDR3 is CASSYYVSAGELFF. CDR3 DNA: TGTGCCAGCAGTTACTACGTCAGCGCCGGGGAGCTGTTTTTT.

CDR3 region: CASSYAGQGAQEGGYTF. In DNA, the CDR3 is TGCGCCAGCAGCTATGCCGGACAGGGGGCGCAGGAGGGTGGCTACACCTTC. V and J are TRBV5-1 and TRBJ1-2; TRBD1 matches 11 bases. The CDR3 has 17 amino acids. The V and J ends lost 3 bases and 7 bases, in that order; junction bases with no gene match: 14. Germline CDR1 and CDR2: SGHRS and YFSETQ.

This clone was picked up a small number of times. The rearrangement uses TRBV7-9 and TRBJ2-5; D may be TRBD2 (5 bases). The CDR3 runs to 13 residues. Per germline, CDR1 SEHNR and CDR2 FQNEAQ (reference sequence). V dropped 3 bases and J dropped 7 bases, with 12 bases sitting between them. CDR3 coding DNA: TGTGCCAGCAGCTTCGGAGACCGGGGGACCCAGTACTTC. Translating gives CASSFGDRGTQYF.

The chain combines TRBV6-6 with TRBJ2-1, with 11 bases fitting TRBD2. In germline, CDR1 is MNHNY, CDR2 SVGAGI (reference sequence). V gave up 2 bases and J gave up 11 bases; unmatched junction bases: 11. This CDR3 comprises 16 residues. CDR3 residues: CASSYLSGRVTMKQFF. The CDR3, as DNA: TGTGCCAGCAGTTACCTTAGCGGGAGGGTTACAATGAAGCAGTTCTTC.

This clone is a singleton in its sample. The chain combines TRBV29-1 with TRBJ2-1, with 11 positions matching TRBD2. Trimming removed 1 base from V and 2 bases from J; junction bases left unmatched: 7. CDR3 length: 17 residues. CDR1 and CDR2 from the germline V gene are SQVTM and ANQGSEA. The chain's CDR3 is CSVEVMTSGDPYNEQFF. The CDR3 DNA reads TGCAGCGTTGAAGTCATGACTAGCGGGGACCCCTACAATGAGCAGTTCTTC.

The chain combines TRBV4-1 with TRBJ1-1, with a possible D match to TRBD1 (6 bases). Deletions cut 3 bases from V and 0 bases from J, with 26 bases between. The germline V gene has CDR1 MGHRA and CDR2 YSYEKL. The CDR3 consists of 20 residues. The DNA for the CDR3 is TGCGCCAGCAGCCATGTTCTGGGCTCGGGCAGGGGCCTCATGAACACTGAAGCTTTCTTT. This translates into CASSHVLGSGRGLMNTEAFF.

The rearrangement joins TRBV6-6 to TRBJ2-7, with 8 bases identical to TRBD1. Germline loops: CDR1 MNHNY, CDR2 SVGAGI (reference sequence). The CDR3 has 14 amino acids. V shed 5 bases and J 3 bases; nucleotides not matched to a gene: 6. As DNA, the CDR3 is TGTGCCAGCAGTCCGGACAGGGATGACTACGAGCAGTACTTC. Protein sequence: CASSPDRDDYEQYF.

The chain is built from TRBV10-3 and TRBJ2-3; 15 bases agree with TRBD2. Germline assignment: CDR1 ENHRY and CDR2 SYGVKD. The CDR3 is made up of 15 amino acids. V lost 4 bases to trimming and J lost 6 bases; unmatched junction nucleotides: 2. DNA of the CDR3: TGTGCCATCAGTGGGGGGACTAGCGGGGGGGATACGCAGTATTTT. It yields the protein CAISGGTSGGDTQYF.

The genes are TRBV27 and TRBJ1-5; a weak D match, TRBD1 (6 bases). The CDR3 is made up of 16 amino acids. The germline CDR1 and CDR2 sequences are MNHEY and SMNVEV (reference sequence). Trimming shortened V by 6 bases and J by 4 bases, and 19 bases separated the two germline ends. CDR3 region: CASRLSGTTRNQPQHF. The CDR3 DNA is TGTGCCAGCAGACTCTCCGGGACAACGAGGAATCAGCCCCAGCATTTT.

V usage is TRBV4-1 and J usage is TRBJ2-2, with D possibly matching TRBD2 (6 bases). Germline V lookup: CDR1 MGHRA, CDR2 YSYEKL. This CDR3 region has 17 residues. Deletions cut 4 bases from V and 7 bases from J, with 22 bases between. CDR3 amino acids: CASSRRSETSFSGELFF. CDR3 bases: TGCGCCAGCAGCCGCCGCTCCGAGACTAGTTTCAGCGGGGAGCTGTTTTTT.

V gene TRBV19 combines with J gene TRBJ1-6; 8 bases align to TRBD1. Germline V gene data show CDR1 as LNHDA and CDR2 as SQIVND (reference sequence). CDR3 length: 16 amino acids. V lost 4 bases to trimming and J lost 8 bases; unmatched junction nucleotides: 10. This chain's CDR3 is CASSTSTGAYYSPLHF. CDR3 bases: TGTGCCAGTAGTACCTCGACAGGGGCCTACTATTCACCCCTCCACTTT. The full variable domain, with the rest looked up from reference TRBV19 and TRBJ1-6, is DGGITQSPKYLFRKEGQNVTLSCEQNLNHDAMYWYRQDPGQGLRLIYYSQIVNDFQKGDIAEGYSVSREKKESFPLTVTSAQKNPTAFYLCASSTSTGAYYSPLHFGNGTRLTVT.

The chain couples TRBV5-6 to TRBJ2-7; D is possibly TRBD1 (6 bases). Germline V gene sequence: CDR1 SGHDT, CDR2 YYEEEE. Between the trimmed V and J ends, which lost 3 bases and 3 bases, there was a span of 22 bases. The CDR3 has 17 residues. The CDR3 spells CASSWGWGRGGLYEQYF. CDR3 nucleotides: TGTGCCAGCAGCTGGGGATGGGGGCGTGGAGGCCTCTACGAGCAGTACTTC.

The chain recombines TRBV5-6 with TRBJ2-3; the D is unclear. This CDR3 region has 11 residues. The germline V gene has CDR1 SGHDT and CDR2 YYEEEE. V dropped 1 base and J dropped 7 bases, with 4 bases sitting between them. The CDR3 nucleotides read TGTGCCAGCAGCTTGCAGAATACGCAGTATTTT. Residues: CASSLQNTQYF. The entire variable domain, with the rest obtained from reference TRBV5-6 and TRBJ2-3, is as follows: DAGVTQSPTHLIKTRGQQVTLRCSPKSGHDTVSWYQQALGQGPQFIFQYYEEEERQRGNFPDRFSGHQFPNYSSELNVNALLLGDSALYLCASSLQNTQYFGPGTRLTVL.

CDR3 region: CASIPGVGSGNTIYF. The CDR3 DNA reads as TGTGCCAGCATCCCAGGGGTGGGCTCTGGAAACACCATATATTTT. The V and J genes are TRBV7-9 and TRBJ1-3, with D possibly being TRBD1 (6 bases). Germline V gene sequence: CDR1 SEHNR, CDR2 FQNEAQ (reference sequence). V was clipped by 7 bases and J by 0 bases, with 13 bases between them. The CDR3 runs to 15 residues.

Details on this clone: One junction end does not reproduce the germline sequence, and a read error may be involved. The sample has other DNA sequences that encode this CDR3 too. This chain uses TRBV5-1 with TRBJ2-7; TRBD2 is a possible D gene (6 bases). CDR3 length equals 13 residues. Per the germline V gene, CDR1 is SGHRS and CDR2 is YFSETQ. This chain's CDR3 is CASSFAVADEQYF. In DNA, the CDR3 is TGCGCCAGTAGCTTCGCGGTAGCGGACGAGCAGTACTTC.

This clone was detected only once. The genes are TRBV11-3 and TRBJ2-7; 8 bases map to TRBD1. This CDR3 is 16 amino acids long. Germline V gives CDR1 SGHNT, CDR2 YENEEA. V shed 1 base, J shed 0 bases, and the junction held 5 bases outside the gene matches. DNA for the CDR3: TGTGCCAGCAGCTTAGGCGACAGGGGAACCTCCTACGAGCAGTACTTC. Protein sequence: CASSLGDRGTSYEQYF.

This chain connects TRBV6-5 to TRBJ1-2; maybe TRBD1 (5 bases). Germline V gene sequence: CDR1 MNHEY, CDR2 SVGAGI. This CDR3 region has 16 residues. V was cut by 2 bases and J by 4 bases, with 17 bases left in between. In DNA, the CDR3 is TGTGCCAGCAGTTACAGGGGCCCGGTAATCGGCTATGGCTACACCTTC. Translating it yields CASSYRGPVIGYGYTF.

The chain combines TRBV6-6 with TRBJ2-4; 7 nucleotides agree with TRBD2. Looked up from germline, CDR1 is MNHNY and CDR2 is SVGAGI (reference sequence). V trimming: 2 bases; J trimming: 1 base; junction bases outside the gene matches: 5. This CDR3 spans 16 amino acids. The CDR3 here is CASSYGGVGAKNIQYF. The CDR3 DNA follows: TGTGCCAGCAGTTACGGGGGGGTCGGGGCCAAAAACATTCAGTACTTC.